These 9 T cell receptor beta chains came from one sample sequenced in a study of cytomegalovirus exposure and HLA in healthy donors. 13 Jbeta primers and 60 Vbeta primers were used for the PCR. Only in-frame clones appear in the TCRdb table, and some are missing; sequencing was by immunoSEQ multiplex PCR. This table holds about 130,000 clones, around 80% found once. Specimen: PBMCs. The receptors come from a man aged 45 to 65 in good health and CMV-seronegative.

This sequence joins TRBV5-6 and TRBJ2-1; TRBD2 might be the D (7 bases). The CDR3 runs 17 residues. The germline V and J ends were trimmed by 0 bases and 4 bases, with 17 bases remaining between them. Germline CDR1 and CDR2: SGHDT and YYEEEE. The CDR3 protein is CASSLGGRGGEYNEQFF. CDR3 nucleotides: TGTGCCAGCAGCTTGGGGGGCAGGGGAGGGGAATACAATGAGCAGTTCTTC.

This chain links TRBV9 with TRBJ2-2; no reliable D call. Germline lookup yields CDR1 SGDLS and CDR2 YYNGEE. V was cut by 0 bases and J by 3 bases, with 12 bases left in between. The CDR3 spans 16 residues. CDR3 nucleotide sequence: TGTGCCAGCAGCGTAGCAGATAGCCAGCACACCGGGGAGCTGTTTTTT. Protein: CASSVADSQHTGELFF.

V usage is TRBV19 and J usage is TRBJ1-5; D remains ambiguous. V lost 3 bases to trimming and J lost 3 bases, with 9 bases between them. The CDR3 spans 14 residues. CDR1 and CDR2 from the germline V gene are LNHDA and SQIVND (reference sequence). The CDR3 nucleotides read TGTGCCAGTAGTATCACGGGGATCAATCAGCCCCAGCATTTT. Residues: CASSITGINQPQHF.

This clone was seen just once. The chain couples TRBV5-1 to TRBJ2-1; 7 bases are shared with TRBD1. V lost 1 base to trimming and J lost 5 bases; unmatched junction nucleotides: 6. Per germline, CDR1 SGHRS and CDR2 YFSETQ. The CDR3 sequence is 15 residues long. The CDR3 is CASSLLGTDDNEQFF. The CDR3 DNA reads as TGCGCCAGCAGCTTGTTAGGGACAGACGACAATGAGCAGTTCTTC.

CDR3 DNA sequence: TGCGCCAGCAGCTCAGGTGGTAGTTTGACGGAGACCCAGTACTTC. Encoded protein: CASSSGGSLTETQYF. The chain employs TRBV5-1 and TRBJ2-5, with no clear D. The CDR3 sequence is 15 residues long. Trimming took off 3 bases at V and 5 bases at J, with 17 bases between the two ends. Germline-derived CDR1 and CDR2 are SGHRS and YFSETQ.

In its sample, this clone was seen a few times. The chain carries TRBV6-5 and TRBJ1-1; D may be TRBD1 (6 bases). The V gene lost 5 bases and the J gene lost 7 bases, with 14 bases spanning the gap. The CDR3 is made up of 13 amino acids. Germline V lookup: CDR1 MNHEY, CDR2 SVGAGI. The CDR3 protein is CASSNRDIDEAFF. For the CDR3, the DNA is TGTGCCAGCAGTAACCGGGACATAGATGAAGCTTTCTTT.

In this sample, this clone turned up a few times. The J gene is TRBJ1-3, the V gene TRBV19, with a possible D match to TRBD1 (6 bases). V dropped 2 bases and J dropped 4 bases, with 9 bases sitting between them. Germline V lookup: CDR1 LNHDA, CDR2 SQIVND (reference sequence). This CDR3 has 14 residues. The CDR3 DNA sequence: TGTGCCAGTAGTATAAATGGACAGGGAAACACCATATATTTT. Its translation is CASSINGQGNTIYF.

This clone came up a few times. The CDR3 DNA reads as TGCGCCAGCAGCCACCCAGCGGGGGAGACCCAGTACTTC. Protein sequence: CASSHPAGETQYF. The rearrangement uses TRBV4-1 and TRBJ2-5; 7 bases line up with TRBD2. The CDR3 runs 13 residues. CDR1 is MGHRA, CDR2 YSYEKL, per germline. Unmatched junction bases numbered 3, after V lost 3 bases and J lost 5 bases.

The chain has TRBV29-1 and TRBJ2-5, with 10 bases that match TRBD1. Germline CDR1 SQVTM, CDR2 ANQGSEA. The V segment lost 4 bases and the J segment 1 base; nucleotides outside the gene matches: 3. This CDR3 has 14 residues. In DNA, the CDR3 is TGCAGCGTTGGGGACAGGGGTAGCCAAGAGACCCAGTACTTC. It is translated as CSVGDRGSQETQYF.